The entry below describes one T cell receptor (beta chain). This table comes from immunoSEQ multiplex PCR, and its TCRdb copy is limited to in-frame clones, with some not included. Among approximately 170,000 clones listed, approximately 80% were seen once. The record originates from a study of blood T cell repertoires in COVID-19. The CDR3 is 17 residues long. The ends lost 1 base at V and 6 bases at J; junction bases unmatched: 11. CDR1 is SGHTA and CDR2 is FQGNSA in the germline V gene. Sequencing input: peripheral blood. This TCR was sampled from a human donor in a cohort sampled during active COVID-19. This chain connects TRBV7-2 to TRBJ2-2; 7 nucleotides align to TRBD1. The CDR3 loop reads CASSLESYRGVAGELFF. The CDR3 DNA sequence: TGTGCCAGCAGCTTAGAGAGTTACAGGGGAGTCGCCGGGGAGCTGTTTTTT.